This TCR beta chain was profiled in a study of T-cell reconstitution after alpha-beta-depleted transplantation in children. Preparing the TCRbeta library involved the use of unique molecular identifiers. TCRdb redid the calling of the PCR reads with MiXCR, one entry per CDR3 protein. The sample lists about 440,000 distinct CDR3 sequences; over 40% were seen once. A single count supports this clonotype. There are 14 residues in the CDR3. CDR1 is SQVTM, CDR2 ANQGSEA, per germline. V lost 3 bases, J lost 2 bases, and 6 bases stayed unmatched. This receptor was identified in a girl aged 2-10 years with aplastic anemia, due to receive a stem cell transplant. The J gene is TRBJ2-7, the V gene TRBV29-1; 8 nucleotides agree with TRBD1. The specimen was PBMCs, collected before TCRalphabeta/CD19-depleted stem cell transplant. The CDR3 bases are TGCAGCGTTGATGGAACAGGGGGAGCCTACGAGCAGTACTTC. Translating it yields CSVDGTGGAYEQYF.